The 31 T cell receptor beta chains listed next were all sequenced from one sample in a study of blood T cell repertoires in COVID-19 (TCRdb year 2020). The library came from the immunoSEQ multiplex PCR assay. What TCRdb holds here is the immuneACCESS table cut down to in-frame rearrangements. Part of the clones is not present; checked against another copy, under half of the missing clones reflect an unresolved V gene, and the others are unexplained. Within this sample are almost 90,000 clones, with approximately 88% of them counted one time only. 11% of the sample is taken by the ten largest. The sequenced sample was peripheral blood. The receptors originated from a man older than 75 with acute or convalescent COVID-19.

The CDR3 spells CASGLLQTNTGELFF. CDR3 nucleotide sequence: TGTGCTAGTGGTTTATTACAGACGAACACCGGGGAGCTGTTTTTT. The rearrangement uses TRBV12-5 and TRBJ2-2, with D unclear. V gave up 3 bases and J gave up 0 bases, with 8 bases separating them. Germline V lookup: CDR1 LGHNT, CDR2 FRNRAP. The CDR3 sequence is 15 residues long.

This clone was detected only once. The CDR3, as DNA: TGTGCCAGCAGCCCACGATGGGGACAGGGAGACACTGAAGCTTTCTTT. Residues: CASSPRWGQGDTEAFF. The V and J genes are TRBV5-4 and TRBJ1-1; 9 bases fit TRBD1. The junction had 10 bases not matched to a gene; V was cut back by 4 bases and J by 3 bases. This CDR3 has 16 amino acids. Germline values: CDR1 SGHNT, CDR2 YYREEE (reference sequence). Full variable domain (outside the CDR3, taken from reference TRBV5-4 and TRBJ1-1): ETGVTQSPTHLIKTRGQQVTLRCSSQSGHNTVSWYQQALGQGPQFIFQYYREEENGRGNFPPRFSGLQFPNYSSELNVNALELDDSALYLCASSPRWGQGDTEAFFGQGTRLTVV.

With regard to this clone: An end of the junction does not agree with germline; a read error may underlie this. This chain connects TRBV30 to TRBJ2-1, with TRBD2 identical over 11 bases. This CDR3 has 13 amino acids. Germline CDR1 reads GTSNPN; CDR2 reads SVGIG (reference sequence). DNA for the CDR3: TGCCCCCAGACTAGCGGGGAATACAATGAGCAGTTCTTC. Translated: CPQTSGEYNEQFF.

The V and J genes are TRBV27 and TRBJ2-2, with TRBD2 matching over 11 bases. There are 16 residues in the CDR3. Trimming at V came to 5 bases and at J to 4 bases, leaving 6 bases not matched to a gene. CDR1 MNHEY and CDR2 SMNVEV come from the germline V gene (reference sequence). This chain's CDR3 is CASSPRTSGFTGELFF. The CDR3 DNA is TGTGCCAGCAGTCCCCGGACTAGCGGGTTCACCGGGGAGCTGTTTTTT.

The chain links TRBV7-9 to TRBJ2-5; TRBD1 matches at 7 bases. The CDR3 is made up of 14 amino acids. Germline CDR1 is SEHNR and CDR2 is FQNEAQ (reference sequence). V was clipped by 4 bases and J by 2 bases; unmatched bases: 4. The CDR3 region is CASSSGQVQETQYF. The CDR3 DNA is TGTGCCAGCAGCTCCGGACAGGTACAAGAGACCCAGTACTTC.

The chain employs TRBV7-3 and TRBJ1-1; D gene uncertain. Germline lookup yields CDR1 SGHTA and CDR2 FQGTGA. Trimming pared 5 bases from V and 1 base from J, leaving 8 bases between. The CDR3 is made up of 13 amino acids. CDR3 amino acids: CASSISGNTEAFF. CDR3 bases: TGTGCCAGCAGCATCTCAGGGAACACTGAAGCTTTCTTT.

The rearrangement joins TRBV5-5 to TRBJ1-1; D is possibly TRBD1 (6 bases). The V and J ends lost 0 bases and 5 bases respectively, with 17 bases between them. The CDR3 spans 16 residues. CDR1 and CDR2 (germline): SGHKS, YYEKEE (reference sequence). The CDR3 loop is CASSLANGGRATEAFF. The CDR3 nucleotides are TGTGCCAGCAGCTTGGCCAACGGGGGGCGTGCGACTGAAGCTTTCTTT. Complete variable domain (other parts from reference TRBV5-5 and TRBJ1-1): DAGVTQSPTHLIKTRGQQVTLRCSPISGHKSVSWYQQVLGQGPQFIFQYYEKEERGRGNFPDRFSARQFPNYSSELNVNALLLGDSALYLCASSLANGGRATEAFFGQGTRLTVV.

CDR3 region: CASSLGQGAIEAFF. In nucleotides, the CDR3 is TGTGCCAGCAGTCTAGGACAGGGGGCGATTGAAGCTTTCTTT. The V gene is TRBV2, the J gene TRBJ1-1; 11 nucleotides agree with TRBD1. V was pared by 5 bases and J by 7 bases, with 6 bases of the junction left unmatched. Germline CDR1 is SNHLY and CDR2 is FYNNEI. This CDR3 spans 14 amino acids.

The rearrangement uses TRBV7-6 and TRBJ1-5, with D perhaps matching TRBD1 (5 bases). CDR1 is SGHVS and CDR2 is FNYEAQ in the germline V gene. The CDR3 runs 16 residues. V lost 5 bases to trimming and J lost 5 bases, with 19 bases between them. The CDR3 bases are TGTGCCAGCAGCACGGACGGGTTGGCGGGGGATCAGCCCCAGCATTTT. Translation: CASSTDGLAGDQPQHF.

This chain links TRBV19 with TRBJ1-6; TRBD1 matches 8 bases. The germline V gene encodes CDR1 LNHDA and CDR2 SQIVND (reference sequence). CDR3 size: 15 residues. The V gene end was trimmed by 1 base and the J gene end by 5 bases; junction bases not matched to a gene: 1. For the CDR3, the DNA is TGTGCCAGTAGTATAGGGACAGGGAATAATTCACCCCTCCACTTT. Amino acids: CASSIGTGNNSPLHF.

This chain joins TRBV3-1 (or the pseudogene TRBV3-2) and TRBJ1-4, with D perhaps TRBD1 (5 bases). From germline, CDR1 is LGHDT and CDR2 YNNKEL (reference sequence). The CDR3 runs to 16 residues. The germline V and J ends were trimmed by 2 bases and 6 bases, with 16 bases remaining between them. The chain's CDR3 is CASSQRYGGGDEKLFF. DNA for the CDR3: TGTGCCAGCAGCCAAAGATATGGCGGGGGGGATGAAAAACTGTTTTTT.

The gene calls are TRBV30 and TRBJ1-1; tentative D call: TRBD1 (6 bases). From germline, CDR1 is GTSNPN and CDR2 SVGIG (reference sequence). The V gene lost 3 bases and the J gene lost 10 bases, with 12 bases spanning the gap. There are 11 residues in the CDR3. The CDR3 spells CAWRETGGAFF. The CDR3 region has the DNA TGTGCCTGGAGAGAGACAGGAGGAGCTTTCTTT.

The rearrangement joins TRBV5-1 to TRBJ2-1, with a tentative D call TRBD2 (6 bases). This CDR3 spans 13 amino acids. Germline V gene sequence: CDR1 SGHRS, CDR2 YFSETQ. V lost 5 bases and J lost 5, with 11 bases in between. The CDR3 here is CASRGGRDNEQFF. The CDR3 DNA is TGCGCCAGCAGGGGGGGACGGGACAATGAGCAGTTCTTC.

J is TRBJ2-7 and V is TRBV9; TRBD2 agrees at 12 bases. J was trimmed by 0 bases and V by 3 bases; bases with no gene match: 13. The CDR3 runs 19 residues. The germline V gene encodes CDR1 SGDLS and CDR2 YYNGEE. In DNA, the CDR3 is TGTGCCAGCAGCGGAGCTAGCGGGAGGGCCAATCCCGGCTCCTACGAGCAGTACTTC. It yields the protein CASSGASGRANPGSYEQYF. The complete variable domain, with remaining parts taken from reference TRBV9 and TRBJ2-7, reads DSGVTQTPKHLITATGQRVTLRCSPRSGDLSVYWYQQSLDQGLQFLIQYYNGEERAKGNILERFSAQQFPDLHSELNLSSLELGDSALYFCASSGASGRANPGSYEQYFGPGTRLTVT.

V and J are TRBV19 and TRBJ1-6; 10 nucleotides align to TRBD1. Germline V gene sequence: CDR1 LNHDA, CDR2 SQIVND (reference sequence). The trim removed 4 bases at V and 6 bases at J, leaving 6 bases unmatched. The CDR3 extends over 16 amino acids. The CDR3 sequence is CASSTSGTGVNSPLHF. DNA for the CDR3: TGTGCCAGTAGTACTTCCGGGACAGGGGTTAATTCACCCCTCCACTTT.

CDR3: CASSYSGTNTEAFF. CDR3 DNA sequence: TGTGCCAGCAGTTACTCCGGGACTAACACTGAAGCTTTCTTT. The rearrangement joins TRBV6-5 to TRBJ1-1, with D possibly being TRBD1 (5 bases). The CDR3 spans 14 residues. The germline V gene has CDR1 MNHEY and CDR2 SVGAGI. V dropped 0 bases and J dropped 2 bases, with 7 bases sitting between them.

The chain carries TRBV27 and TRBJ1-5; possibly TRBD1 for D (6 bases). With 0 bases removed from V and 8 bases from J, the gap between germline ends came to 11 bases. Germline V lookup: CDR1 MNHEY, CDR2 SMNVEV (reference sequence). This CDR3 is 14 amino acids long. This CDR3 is CASSLSNREKPQHF. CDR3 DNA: TGTGCCAGCAGTTTATCGAACAGGGAGAAGCCCCAGCATTTT.

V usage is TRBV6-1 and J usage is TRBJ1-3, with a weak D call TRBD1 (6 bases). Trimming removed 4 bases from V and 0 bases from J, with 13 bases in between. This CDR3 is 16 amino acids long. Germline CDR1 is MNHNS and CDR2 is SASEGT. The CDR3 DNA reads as TGTGCCAGCAGTGCCACAGGGTTCAGCTCTGGAAACACCATATATTTT. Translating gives CASSATGFSSGNTIYF.

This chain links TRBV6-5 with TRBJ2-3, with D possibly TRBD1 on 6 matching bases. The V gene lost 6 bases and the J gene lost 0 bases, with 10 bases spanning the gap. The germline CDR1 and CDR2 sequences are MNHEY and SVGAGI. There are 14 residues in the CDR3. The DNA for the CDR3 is TGTGCCAGCAGCTGGACAGCTAGCACAGATACGCAGTATTTT. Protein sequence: CASSWTASTDTQYF.

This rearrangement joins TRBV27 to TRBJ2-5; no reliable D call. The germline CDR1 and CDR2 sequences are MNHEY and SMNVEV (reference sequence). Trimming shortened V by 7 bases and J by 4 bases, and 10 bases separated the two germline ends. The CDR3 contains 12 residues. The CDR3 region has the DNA TGTGCCAGCATCTCACCCGGAGAGACCCAGTACTTC. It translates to CASISPGETQYF.

The CDR3 sequence is CASSQGQTNSPLHF. The CDR3 DNA is TGTGCCAGCAGCCAGGGACAGACTAATTCACCCCTCCACTTT. The rearrangement links TRBV3-1 (or the pseudogene TRBV3-2) to TRBJ1-6, with 7 bases lining up with TRBD1. Trimming removed 3 bases from V and 6 bases from J; junction bases left unmatched: 2. Germline assignment: CDR1 LGHDT and CDR2 YNNKEL (reference sequence). The CDR3 covers 14 residues.

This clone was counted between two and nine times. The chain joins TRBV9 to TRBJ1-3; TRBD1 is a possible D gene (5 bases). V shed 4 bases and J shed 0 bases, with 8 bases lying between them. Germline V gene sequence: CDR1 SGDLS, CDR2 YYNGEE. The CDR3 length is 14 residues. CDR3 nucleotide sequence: TGTGCCAGCAGCCCCCAGGGCTCTGGAAACACCATATATTTT. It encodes CASSPQGSGNTIYF.

The CDR3 protein is CASSLEVASLAETQYF. CDR3 nucleotide sequence: TGTGCCAGCAGCTTAGAGGTGGCTAGCCTAGCAGAGACCCAGTACTTC. This rearrangement joins TRBV7-2 to TRBJ2-5; a possible D gene is TRBD2 (5 bases). V was clipped by 1 base and J by 4 bases, with 16 bases between them. Looked up from germline, CDR1 is SGHTA and CDR2 is FQGNSA. The CDR3 sequence is 16 residues long. The whole variable domain, remainder taken from reference TRBV7-2 and TRBJ2-5, is GAGVSQSPSNKVTEKGKDVELRCDPISGHTALYWYRQSLGQGLEFLIYFQGNSAPDKSGLPSDRFSAERTGGSVSTLTIQRTQQEDSAVYLCASSLEVASLAETQYFGPGTRLLVL.

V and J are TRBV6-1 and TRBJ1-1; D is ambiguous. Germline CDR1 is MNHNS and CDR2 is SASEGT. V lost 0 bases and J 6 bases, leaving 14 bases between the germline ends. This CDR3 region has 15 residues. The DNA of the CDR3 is TGTGCCAGCAGTGAAGCGGGCAGGAGGAATGCTGAAGCTTTCTTT. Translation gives CASSEAGRRNAEAFF.

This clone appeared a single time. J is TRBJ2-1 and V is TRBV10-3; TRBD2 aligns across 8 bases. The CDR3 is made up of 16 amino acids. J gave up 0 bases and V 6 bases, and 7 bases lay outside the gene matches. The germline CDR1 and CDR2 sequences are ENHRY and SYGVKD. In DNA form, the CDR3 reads TGTGCCATCAGGGGAGAAGCGGGAGACTCCTACAATGAGCAGTTCTTC. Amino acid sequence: CAIRGEAGDSYNEQFF.

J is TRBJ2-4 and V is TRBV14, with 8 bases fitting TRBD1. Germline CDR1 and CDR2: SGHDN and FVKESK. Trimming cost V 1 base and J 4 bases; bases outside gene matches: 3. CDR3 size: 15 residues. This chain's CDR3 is CASSQARQGKNIQYF. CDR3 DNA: TGTGCCAGCAGCCAAGCCAGACAGGGGAAAAACATTCAGTACTTC.

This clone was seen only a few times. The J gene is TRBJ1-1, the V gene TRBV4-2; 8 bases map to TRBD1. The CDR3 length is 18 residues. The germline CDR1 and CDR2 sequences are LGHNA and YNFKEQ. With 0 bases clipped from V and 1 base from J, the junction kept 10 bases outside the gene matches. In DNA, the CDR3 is TGTGCCAGCAGCCAAGACCCAGGGGGCAGATTATGGAACACTGAAGCTTTCTTT. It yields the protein CASSQDPGGRLWNTEAFF.

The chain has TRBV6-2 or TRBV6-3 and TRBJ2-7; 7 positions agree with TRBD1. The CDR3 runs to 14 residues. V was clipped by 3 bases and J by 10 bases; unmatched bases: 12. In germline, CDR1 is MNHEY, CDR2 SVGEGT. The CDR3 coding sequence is TGTGCCAGCAGTTATACCTGGACAGGTCTCGGTCAGTACTTC. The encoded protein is CASSYTWTGLGQYF.

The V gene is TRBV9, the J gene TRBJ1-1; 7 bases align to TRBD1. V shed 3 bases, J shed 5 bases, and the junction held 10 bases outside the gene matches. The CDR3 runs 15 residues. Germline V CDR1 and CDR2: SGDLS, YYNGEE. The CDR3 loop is CASSGQGGGGTEAFF. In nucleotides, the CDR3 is TGTGCCAGCAGCGGTCAAGGGGGCGGAGGGACTGAAGCTTTCTTT.

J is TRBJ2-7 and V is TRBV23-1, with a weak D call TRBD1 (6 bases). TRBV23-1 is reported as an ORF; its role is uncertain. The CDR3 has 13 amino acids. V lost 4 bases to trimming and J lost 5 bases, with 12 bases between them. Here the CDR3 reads CASSRSNRDEQYF. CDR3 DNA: TGCGCCAGCAGTCGGAGTAACAGGGACGAGCAGTACTTC.

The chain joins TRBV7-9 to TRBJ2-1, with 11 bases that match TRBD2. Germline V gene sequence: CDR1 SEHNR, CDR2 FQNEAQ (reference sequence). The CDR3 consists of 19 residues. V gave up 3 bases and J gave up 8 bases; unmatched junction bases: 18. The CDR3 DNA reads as TGTGCCAGCAGCTTCCACGAAGGCTTTAGCGGGAGGGCCGTATATGAGCAGTTCTTC. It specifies CASSFHEGFSGRAVYEQFF.